The rows below give T cell receptor beta chains drawn from one sample of a study of patients and donors after allogeneic stem cell transplantation. MiXCR, applied by TCRdb to the RT-PCR reads, yields one record per CDR3 protein. The sample holds roughly 880,000 distinct CDR3 sequences, about a sixth seen once. The sequenced material came from blood, either unsorted or a sorted T cell fraction (not recorded which). The receptors shown here come from a human donor who was either an allogeneic HSCT recipient or a stem cell or donor lymphocyte infusion donor (not recorded which). It is not recorded whose cells these are; they may come from a transplant donor. The CDR3 runs from the conserved cysteine through the conserved F or W. D genes are given only for firm matches. Clone size appears in some rows only: once, few, many, or a class for an expanded clone.

V gene,clone size,D gene,J gene,CDR3 protein,CDR3 DNA
TRBV19,-,TRBD1,TRBJ1-5,CASSIADREDQPQHF,TGTGCCAGTAGTATAGCGGACAGGGAGGATCAGCCCCAGCATTTT
TRBV24-1,-,-,TRBJ2-3,CATSGTDFGTDTQYF,TGTGCCACCAGTGGGACAGACTTTGGCACAGATACGCAGTATTTT
TRBV20-1,-,-,TRBJ1-4,CSARGGYEKLFF,TGCAGTGCTAGGGGCGGATATGAAAAACTGTTTTTT
TRBV30,-,TRBD1,TRBJ1-1,CAWRDRVRTEAFF,TGTGCCTGGAGAGACAGGGTTAGGACTGAAGCTTTCTTT
TRBV20-1,few,TRBD1,TRBJ2-1,CSASRQGLNNEQFF,TGCAGTGCTAGTAGACAGGGGCTTAACAATGAGCAGTTCTTC
TRBV30,-,TRBD2,TRBJ2-3,CASSRERDEADTQYF,TGTGCCTCCTCCAGGGAGCGGGACGAGGCAGATACGCAGTATTTT
TRBV2,few,-,TRBJ1-1,CASSVRIEAFF,TGTGCCAGCAGCGTCAGGATTGAAGCTTTCTTT
TRBV6-5,-,-,TRBJ2-1,CASTYFGEQFF,TGTGCCAGCACCTATTTTGGTGAGCAGTTCTTC
TRBV5-1,-,-,TRBJ2-5,CASSFGTGETQYF,TGCGCCAGCAGCTTTGGAACTGGGGAGACCCAGTACTTC
TRBV21-1,few,-,TRBJ2-7,CASTRVANQSYEQYF,TGTGCCAGCACGAGGGTAGCAAACCAATCCTACGAGCAGTACTTC
TRBV5-1,few,-,TRBJ2-7,CASSLEGSPGQYF,TGCGCCAGCAGCTTGGAAGGCAGCCCAGGGCAGTACTTC
TRBV9,few,TRBD2,TRBJ2-1,CASSVESSGSSYNEQFF,TGTGCCAGCAGCGTAGAAAGTAGCGGGAGCTCCTACAATGAGCAGTTCTTC
TRBV14,-,-,TRBJ2-3,CASSQGSATTDTQYF,TGTGCCAGCAGCCAAGGGTCCGCCACTACAGATACGCAGTATTTT
TRBV12-3/TRBV12-4,few,TRBD2,TRBJ2-7,CASGDGGAFEQYF,TGTGCCAGCGGGGACGGGGGGGCCTTCGAGCAGTACTTC
TRBV6-5,few,TRBD2,TRBJ2-5,CASSSYPTSKLETQYF,TGTGCCAGCAGTTCATACCCGACTAGCAAGTTGGAGACCCAGTACTTC
TRBV2,once,-,TRBJ1-1,CASIFTEAFF,TGTGCCAGCATCTTCACTGAAGCTTTCTTT
TRBV7-2,few,-,TRBJ2-1,CASSLGGRVNEQFF,TGTGCCAGCAGCTTAGGGGGGCGGGTTAATGAGCAGTTCTTC
TRBV12-3/TRBV12-4,-,-,TRBJ2-1,CASSLGERKTYNEQFF,TGTGCCAGCAGTCTCGGAGAGCGGAAGACCTACAATGAGCAGTTCTTC
TRBV12-3/TRBV12-4,-,TRBD1,TRBJ2-3,CASSGDRGTDTQYF,TGTGCCAGCAGCGGGGACAGGGGCACAGATACGCAGTATTTT
TRBV3-1,-,-,TRBJ1-1,CASSQVDWGNTEAFF,TGTGCCAGCAGCCAAGTCGACTGGGGAAACACTGAAGCTTTCTTT
TRBV6-5,-,TRBD2,TRBJ2-7,CASSSWTSGSNYEQYF,TGTGCCAGCAGTTCTTGGACTAGCGGGAGTAACTACGAGCAGTACTTC
TRBV5-1,-,-,TRBJ2-7,CASSDPGHGRNEQYF,TGCGCCAGCAGCGATCCGGGACACGGGCGCAACGAGCAGTACTTC
TRBV9,few,TRBD1,TRBJ2-1,CASSVSGQGLYNEQFF,TGTGCCAGCAGCGTCTCGGGACAGGGGCTATACAATGAGCAGTTCTTC
TRBV12-3/TRBV12-4,-,-,TRBJ2-7,CASSPLGGPPAVEQYF,TGTGCCAGCAGTCCCCTGGGGGGCCCGCCGGCCGTCGAGCAGTACTTC
TRBV11-2,few,-,TRBJ1-5,CASSAIEYQPQHF,TGTGCCAGCAGCGCCATAGAGTATCAGCCCCAGCATTTT
TRBV21-1,few,-,TRBJ2-7,CASSPQEASGRVSYEQYF,TGTGCCAGCAGCCCCCAGGAGGCTAGCGGGAGAGTGTCCTACGAGCAGTACTTC
TRBV25-1,many,-,TRBJ2-3,CASSDPRMGSTDTQYF,TGTGCCAGCAGTGATCCCCGGATGGGAAGCACAGATACGCAGTATTTT
TRBV5-1,few,-,TRBJ2-1,CASSLEPGLVNEQFF,TGCGCCAGCAGCTTGGAACCGGGACTCGTCAATGAGCAGTTCTTC
TRBV6-1,few,-,TRBJ1-5,CASWPGRYQPQHF,TGTGCCAGCTGGCCGGGACGTTATCAGCCCCAGCATTTT
TRBV7-8,-,-,TRBJ1-1,CASSFLRVGGIMNTEAFF,TGTGCCAGCAGCTTTCTCAGGGTTGGGGGAATAATGAACACTGAAGCTTTCTTT